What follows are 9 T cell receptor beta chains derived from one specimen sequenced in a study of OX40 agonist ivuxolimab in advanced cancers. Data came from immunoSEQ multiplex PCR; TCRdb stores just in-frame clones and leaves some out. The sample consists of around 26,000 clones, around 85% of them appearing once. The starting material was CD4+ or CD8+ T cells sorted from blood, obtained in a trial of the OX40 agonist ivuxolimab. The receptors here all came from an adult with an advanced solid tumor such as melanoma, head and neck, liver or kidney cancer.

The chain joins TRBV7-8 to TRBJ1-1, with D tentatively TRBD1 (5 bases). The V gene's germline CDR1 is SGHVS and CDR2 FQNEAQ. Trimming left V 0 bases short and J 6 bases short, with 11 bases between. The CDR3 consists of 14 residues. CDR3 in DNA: TGTGCCAGCAGCTTAGCAAGTTTGGGGGCTGAAGCTTTCTTT. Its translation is CASSLASLGAEAFF.

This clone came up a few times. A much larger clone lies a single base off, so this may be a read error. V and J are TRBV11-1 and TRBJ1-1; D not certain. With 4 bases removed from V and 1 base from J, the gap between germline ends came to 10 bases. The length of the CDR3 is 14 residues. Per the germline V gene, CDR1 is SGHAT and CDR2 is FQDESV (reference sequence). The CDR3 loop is CASSSGETNTEAFF. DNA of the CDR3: TGTGCCAGCAGCTCTGGGGAGACGAACACTGAAGCTTTCTTT.

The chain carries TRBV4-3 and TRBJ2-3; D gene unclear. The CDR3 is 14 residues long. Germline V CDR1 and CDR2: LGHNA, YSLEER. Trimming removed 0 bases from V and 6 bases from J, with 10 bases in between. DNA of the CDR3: TGCGCCAGCAGCCAAGATGCCCTAGAGGATACGCAGTATTTT. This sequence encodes CASSQDALEDTQYF.

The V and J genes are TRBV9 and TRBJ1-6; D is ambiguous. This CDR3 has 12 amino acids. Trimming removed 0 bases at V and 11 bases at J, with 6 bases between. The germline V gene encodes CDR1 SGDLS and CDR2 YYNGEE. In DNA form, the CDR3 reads TGTGCCAGCAGCGTAGCGGGAGCACCCCTCCACTTT. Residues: CASSVAGAPLHF.

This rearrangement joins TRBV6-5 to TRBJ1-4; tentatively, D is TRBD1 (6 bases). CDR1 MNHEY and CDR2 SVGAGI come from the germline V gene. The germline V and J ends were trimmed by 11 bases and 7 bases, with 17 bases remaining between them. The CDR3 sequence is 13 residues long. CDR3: CAAGAGEGEKLFF. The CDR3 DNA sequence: TGTGCCGCGGGGGCAGGGGAGGGTGAAAAACTGTTTTTT.

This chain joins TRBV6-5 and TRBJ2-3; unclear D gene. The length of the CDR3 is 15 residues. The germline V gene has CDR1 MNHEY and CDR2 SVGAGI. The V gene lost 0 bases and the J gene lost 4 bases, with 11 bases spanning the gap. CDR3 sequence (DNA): TGTGCCAGCAGTTACTCGGTTAGATCCCCAGATACGCAGTATTTT. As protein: CASSYSVRSPDTQYF.

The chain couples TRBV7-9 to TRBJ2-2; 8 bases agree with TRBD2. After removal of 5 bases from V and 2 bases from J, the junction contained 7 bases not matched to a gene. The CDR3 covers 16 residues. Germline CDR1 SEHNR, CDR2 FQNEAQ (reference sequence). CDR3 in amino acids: CASSQGIAGNTGELFF. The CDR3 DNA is TGTGCCAGCAGCCAAGGCATAGCGGGAAACACCGGGGAGCTGTTTTTT.

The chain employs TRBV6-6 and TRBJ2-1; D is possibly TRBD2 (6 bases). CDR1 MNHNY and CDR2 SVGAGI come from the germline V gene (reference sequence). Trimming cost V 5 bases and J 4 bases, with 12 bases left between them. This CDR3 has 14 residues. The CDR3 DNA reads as TGTGCCAGCAGTGCGGGCCGGGGGTACAATGAGCAGTTCTTC. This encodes CASSAGRGYNEQFF.

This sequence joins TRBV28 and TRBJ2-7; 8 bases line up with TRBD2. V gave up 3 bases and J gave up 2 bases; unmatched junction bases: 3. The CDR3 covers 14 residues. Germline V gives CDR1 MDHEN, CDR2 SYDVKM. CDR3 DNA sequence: TGTGCCAGCAGTTTGAAAGCGGGGGCCTACGAGCAGTACTTC. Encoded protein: CASSLKAGAYEQYF. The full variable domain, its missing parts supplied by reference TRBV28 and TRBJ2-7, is DVKVTQSSRYLVKRTGEKVFLECVQDMDHENMFWYRQDPGLGLRLIYFSYDVKMKEKGDIPEGYSVSREKKERFSLILESASTNQTSMYLCASSLKAGAYEQYFGPGTRLTVT.